Listed below are T cell receptor beta chains from one sample, sequenced in a study of CD8+CD57+ T cells in acquired aplastic anemia. In TCRdb, the reads were re-called with MiXCR into one record per CDR3 protein. The sample holds roughly 420,000 distinct CDR3 sequences, just under 70% seen once. The sample was sorted CD4+, CD8+, or CD8+CD57+ T cells (not recorded which) from PBMCs. All receptors derive from a human donor in good health, serving as a control. Each CDR3 is given without its conserved first and last residue.

v_call | cdr3_aa
TRBV5-1 | ASSWAGNTEAF
TRBV5-1 | ASSLRTGERQF
TRBV19 | ASSIGEGTRNEQF
TRBV10-3 | ASSEANNTKQF
TRBV24-1 | ATSRGTSGGSDKQY
TRBV11-3 | ASREDSGTDTQY
TRBV7-8 | ASSLGGEHNEILF
TRBV9 | ASSARDTTYEQ
TRBV18 | ASSPPGTGQTYEQY
TRBV12-3/TRBV12-4 | ASSMWDRTYEQY
TRBV6-6 | ASLGQGSGQPQH
TRBV7-2 | ASSLTETPNEKLF
TRBV6-5 | ASSSPQVGPYEQY
TRBV5-1 | ASSPRSIDDGYT
TRBV7-2 | ASSLREAYSPLH
TRBV2 | ASNSQGTQPQH
TRBV5-4 | ASSQGGTGLFGGYT
TRBV2 | ASSLLRATNERLF
TRBV9 | ASSRECGTNYGYT
TRBV11-3 | ASSLARTGGEQY
TRBV20-1 | SARDQDLRTDTQY
TRBV11-2 | ASSQELASVNTEAF
TRBV30 | AWSVGQRSNYGYT
TRBV6-5 | ASRRSNYGYT
TRBV2 | ASSPAPGTANEKLF
TRBV20-1 | SARDLRASSNQPQH
TRBV19 | ASSTRPLDSPLL
TRBV20-1 | SPRDRSNYGYT
TRBV20-1 | SAHHRTQGSTDTQY
TRBV7-3 | ASSLELAELQC
TRBV10-3 | AIRTGLDQPQQY
TRBV5-6 | ASSLGVRGDPDTQY
TRBV25-1 | ASTGTGVCYEQY
TRBV4-2 | ASSQDRRGGNYNEQF
TRBV19 | ASSIGGDRYGYT
TRBV9 | ASSVGRGPTMRY
TRBV6-1 | ASSWDRGRNARSPLH
TRBV2 | ASSRDRASGGNTIY
TRBV29-1 | SVLPGELF
TRBV19 | ASNTGLNTEAF
TRBV20-1 | SARVGEAF
TRBV12-3/TRBV12-4 | ASSLSNTEAF
TRBV19 | ASSIDWGTNQPQH
TRBV25-1 | ASSEEVGQGYSGNTIY
TRBV7-8 | ASSFRGAQPQHFH
TRBV19 | ASSLPGQGYQPQH
TRBV19 | ASRGPGGTSPLH
TRBV7-3 | ASGGGDTQY
TRBV9 | ASSPRGDTDTQ
TRBV10-1 | ATSRGQGNTIY
TRBV9 | ASSQAREVSGNTIY
TRBV5-1 | ASSQLFDRGYT
TRBV12-5 | ASARGGSSYEQY
TRBV12-3/TRBV12-4 | AIRGGAQGTEAF
TRBV20-1 | SASAKDEAQGATEAF